This TCR beta chain was recovered during a study of T-cell reconstitution after alpha-beta-depleted transplantation in children. Preparation of the TCRbeta library was carried out with unique molecular identifiers. TCRdb itself ran the PCR reads through MiXCR, one entry per CDR3 protein. The profile shows a few hundred thousand distinct CDR3 sequences, around 13% of them singletons. Whole-study results and caveats: The study reportedly traced alpha-beta T cells about two months after transplant to several hundred expanded graft clones. A year post-transplant, T-cell counts and diversity derived mostly from newly produced T cells.

CDR3 length: 14 residues. The ends were cut back, 5 bases at V and 9 bases at J, with 19 bases in the middle. This clonotype was seen a few times. No antigen is known for it. This rearrangement joins TRBV12-3 or TRBV12-4 to TRBJ2-5; D is perhaps TRBD2 (5 bases). This sequence originates from a male patient younger than 18 who had a stem cell transplant for acute myeloid leukemia, so the T cells may come from the graft donor. Source: PBMCs, mostly from graft donor cells, taken 360 days after TCRalphabeta/CD19-depleted stem cell transplant. CDR3 protein: CASSAASRSEAQYF. In DNA form, the CDR3 reads TGTGCCAGCAGTGCAGCCTCGAGATCGGAGGCCCAGTACTTC.